The 30 T cell receptor beta chains below come from one sample, sequenced in a study of CD8+CD57+ T cells in acquired aplastic anemia. Researchers used genomic DNA as the template to profile TCR beta VDJ and CDR3. TCRdb re-derived calls from the reads in MiXCR, one entry per CDR3 protein. In the table there are around 140,000 distinct CDR3 sequences, around 41% of which are singletons. Sequenced input: sorted CD4+, CD8+, or CD8+CD57+ T cells (not recorded which) from PBMCs. These receptors all come from a human donor in good health, serving as a control.

This clonotype appeared a few times. The chain combines TRBV24-1 with TRBJ1-2; D unclear. Trimming shortened V by 3 bases and J by 5 bases, and 6 bases separated the two germline ends. CDR3 length: 12 residues. Germline assignment: CDR1 KGHDR and CDR2 SFDVKD. The DNA for the CDR3 is TGTGCCACCAGTGATGAAGTATATGGCTACACCTTC. Translating gives CATSDEVYGYTF.

This clonotype showed up many times. The chain recombines TRBV20-1 with TRBJ2-7; a possible D gene is TRBD2 (5 bases). Per the germline V gene, CDR1 is DFQATT and CDR2 is SNEGSKA (reference sequence). The CDR3 runs to 17 residues. The V and J ends lost 0 bases and 0 bases respectively, with 18 bases between them. The CDR3 reads CSARDLETTKHSYEQYF. The CDR3 DNA sequence: TGCAGTGCTAGAGATCTTGAGACTACCAAACACTCCTACGAGCAGTACTTC.

The rearrangement joins TRBV12-3 or TRBV12-4 to TRBJ1-6; D is undetermined. V was shortened by 1 base and J by 10 bases, with 8 bases between the two germline ends. This CDR3 comprises 13 residues. CDR3 amino acids: CASSLGLRSPLHF. As DNA, the CDR3 is TGTGCCAGCAGTTTAGGTCTAAGGTCACCCCTCCACTTT.

Concerning this clonotype: A much larger clone differs from this one at a single base, so this may be a read error. The genes are TRBV11-2 and TRBJ2-7; TRBD1 matches 9 bases. The CDR3 runs 15 residues. With 2 bases clipped from V and 5 bases from J, the junction kept 7 bases outside the gene matches. Germline V gives CDR1 SGHAT, CDR2 FQNNGV. CDR3 in DNA: TGTGCCAGCAGCTTATTGGGACAGGGACTCGACGAGCAGTACTTC. This encodes CASSLLGQGLDEQYF.

The chain employs TRBV6-2 or TRBV6-3 and TRBJ1-6; TRBD1 might be the D (6 bases). Deletions cut 2 bases from V and 10 bases from J, with 18 bases between. The CDR3 runs to 16 residues. Germline CDR1 reads MNHEY; CDR2 reads SVGEGT. The DNA of the CDR3 is TGTGCCAGCAGTTACGGGGGCCGAGGAGGGCGCTCACCCCTCCACTTT. Protein product: CASSYGGRGGRSPLHF.

This clonotype was found many times. V and J are TRBV11-2 and TRBJ2-7; TRBD2 might be the D (6 bases). CDR1 is SGHAT, CDR2 FQNNGV, per germline. The CDR3 is 15 amino acids. V was cut by 5 bases and J by 3 bases, with 17 bases left in between. CDR3 loop: CASSLGTRSIYEQYF. CDR3 sequence (DNA): TGTGCCAGCAGCCTCGGGACTCGTTCAATCTACGAGCAGTACTTC.

This clonotype was recorded many times. This rearrangement joins TRBV6-1 to TRBJ2-3; D remains ambiguous. This CDR3 spans 13 amino acids. Trimming took off 6 bases at V and 4 bases at J, with 11 bases between the two ends. CDR1 and CDR2 (germline): MNHNS, SASEGT. The CDR3 sequence: CASSKFKADTQYF. CDR3 coding DNA: TGTGCCAGCAGCAAATTTAAGGCAGATACGCAGTATTTT.

The sample holds many counts of this clonotype. The J gene is TRBJ1-4, the V gene TRBV15, with 7 bases fitting TRBD1. CDR1 LNHNV and CDR2 YYDKDF come from the germline V gene (reference sequence). There are 15 residues in the CDR3. Trimming removed 5 bases from V and 5 bases from J; junction bases left unmatched: 8. DNA of the CDR3: TGTGCCACCAGCGCTCGTGACAGGGCGAATGAAAAACTGTTTTTT. Translated, it gives CATSARDRANEKLFF.

This chain uses TRBV12-3 or TRBV12-4 with TRBJ1-2, with D possibly matching TRBD1 (6 bases). Trimming shortened V by 2 bases and J by 3 bases, and 10 bases separated the two germline ends. This CDR3 spans 14 amino acids. The CDR3 bases are TGTGCCAGCAGTTTACAGGGGTTGTACTATGGCTACACCTTC. Translating gives CASSLQGLYYGYTF.

This clonotype was seen many times. V and J are TRBV6-1 and TRBJ2-7, with unresolved D. Deletions cut 6 bases from V and 5 bases from J, with 14 bases between. This CDR3 is 13 amino acids long. Germline V lookup: CDR1 MNHNS, CDR2 SASEGT. The CDR3 region is CASSPVVQHEQYF. DNA of the CDR3: TGTGCCAGCAGCCCCGTGGTACAACACGAGCAGTACTTC.

This clonotype was detected ten times or more. The chain has TRBV4-1 and TRBJ2-7, with D perhaps matching TRBD1 (7 bases). Between the trimmed V and J ends, which lost 4 bases and 1 base, there was a span of 20 bases. This CDR3 is 17 amino acids long. Germline V CDR1 and CDR2: MGHRA, YSYEKL. CDR3 in DNA: TGCGCCAGCAGCCGGGTCATTAGGGGGGACAGATCCTACGAGCAGTACTTC. Amino acid sequence: CASSRVIRGDRSYEQYF.

The rearrangement uses TRBV29-1 and TRBJ2-3, with D tentatively TRBD1 (6 bases). V dropped 4 bases and J dropped 1 base, with 12 bases sitting between them. Germline CDR1 SQVTM, CDR2 ANQGSEA. The CDR3 spans 14 residues. CDR3 in amino acids: CSVVVWTGTDTQYF. The DNA of the CDR3 is TGCAGCGTTGTGGTGTGGACAGGCACAGATACGCAGTATTTT.

Note on this clonotype: A much larger clone lies one base from this, so it may be a read error. The chain carries TRBV3-1 and TRBJ2-3; the D is unclear. The V gene's germline CDR1 is LGHDT and CDR2 YNNKEL (reference sequence). The CDR3 loop spans 14 amino acids. For the CDR3, the DNA is TGTGCCCGCAGCCCAGACCACAGCACAGATACGCAGTATTTT. Its translation: CARSPDHSTDTQYF.

Ten or more counts support this clonotype. The rearrangement joins TRBV9 to TRBJ2-5; D call uncertain. Germline V CDR1 and CDR2: SGDLS, YYNGEE. The V end lost 2 bases, the J end lost 4 bases, and 12 bases lay between the germline ends. This CDR3 has 14 residues. CDR3 loop: CASSVTPKGETQYF. CDR3 coding DNA: TGTGCCAGCAGCGTCACCCCTAAGGGAGAGACCCAGTACTTC.

This clonotype occurred a few times. The J gene is TRBJ2-5, the V gene TRBV5-6; TRBD2 matches at 7 bases. V lost 2 bases to trimming and J lost 5 bases; unmatched junction nucleotides: 6. The CDR3 runs to 14 residues. Germline lookup yields CDR1 SGHDT and CDR2 YYEEEE. The CDR3 loop is CASSFNQGGETQYF. In DNA form, the CDR3 reads TGTGCCAGCAGCTTTAATCAGGGAGGGGAGACCCAGTACTTC.

Comments on this clonotype: This could be a read error, since a much larger clone is one nucleotide away. Written as DNA, the CDR3 is TGTGCCAGCAGGTGGGCAGGGAAAGGGGTAGCTCTCTTT. This sequence encodes CASRWAGKGVALF. J is TRBJ1-1 and V is TRBV6-1; D possibly corresponds to TRBD1 (5 bases). The CDR3 has 13 amino acids. CDR1 and CDR2 from the germline V gene are MNHNS and SASEGT.

As regards this clonotype: This may stem from a read error, because a much larger clone lies one nucleotide away. The J gene is TRBJ2-7, the V gene TRBV9; D is ambiguous. CDR3 length: 18 residues. The V gene's germline CDR1 is SGDLS and CDR2 YYNGEE. The CDR3 sequence is CAGYFRIVGIQSSYEQYF. In nucleotides, the CDR3 is TGTGCGGGGTATTTCCGGATCGTGGGGATCCAGAGCTCCTACGAGCAGTACTTC.

The chain uses TRBV19 and TRBJ2-7; TRBD1 aligns across 11 bases. The germline V gene encodes CDR1 LNHDA and CDR2 SQIVND (reference sequence). V trimming: 5 bases; J trimming: 7 bases; junction bases outside the gene matches: 7. The length of the CDR3 is 14 residues. The CDR3 region has the DNA TGTGCCAGTAGTCCCGGACAGGGGGCGAGGGAGCAGTACTTC. It is translated as CASSPGQGAREQYF.

A note on this clonotype: The junction and the germline gene differ at one end; a read error may be behind it. The rearrangement uses TRBV15 and TRBJ2-5; no definite D call. CDR1 and CDR2 (germline): LNHNV, YYDKDF (reference sequence). The CDR3 contains 14 residues. DNA of the CDR3: TGTGCCACCAGCAGAGTGTCCAGCCAAGAGGCCCAGTACTTC. It specifies CATSRVSSQEAQYF.

This chain joins TRBV20-1 and TRBJ2-5; tentatively, D is TRBD1 (6 bases). Deletions cut 6 bases from V and 5 bases from J, with 19 bases between. The CDR3 extends over 14 amino acids. In germline, CDR1 is DFQATT, CDR2 SNEGSKA (reference sequence). CDR3 residues: CSARQDMVEETQYF. The CDR3 nucleotides are TGCAGTGCCAGACAGGACATGGTGGAGGAGACCCAGTACTTC.

V usage is TRBV20-1 and J usage is TRBJ2-7; 10 bases are shared with TRBD2. The CDR3 runs to 16 residues. Germline V gene sequence: CDR1 DFQATT, CDR2 SNEGSKA (reference sequence). The V and J ends lost 0 bases and 4 bases, in that order; junction bases with no gene match: 9. The CDR3 region is CSARDPSSGGGYEQYF. Here the CDR3 DNA reads TGCAGTGCTAGAGATCCCTCTAGCGGGGGTGGGTACGAGCAGTACTTC.

The chain employs TRBV2 and TRBJ2-7, with TRBD1 as a possible D gene (5 bases). The CDR3 has 13 residues. With 7 bases removed from V and 2 bases from J, the gap between germline ends came to 12 bases. CDR1 SNHLY and CDR2 FYNNEI come from the germline V gene. Here the CDR3 reads CASMSTDTYEQYF. The CDR3 DNA is TGTGCCAGCATGTCGACGGACACCTACGAGCAGTACTTC.

This clonotype has a count of ten or more. The chain links TRBV10-3 to TRBJ1-1, with TRBD1 as a possible D gene (6 bases). The V end was cut by 11 bases, the J end by 1 base, with 26 bases between. The germline CDR1 and CDR2 sequences are ENHRY and SYGVKD. The CDR3 covers 17 residues. The CDR3 protein is CAAEGGREGRRNTEAFF. In nucleotides, the CDR3 is TGTGCCGCCGAAGGGGGGAGGGAGGGGAGGAGGAACACTGAAGCTTTCTTT.

This clonotype was counted at least ten times. The chain employs TRBV20-1 and TRBJ2-7; 8 positions agree with TRBD2. The CDR3 spans 15 residues. Losses at the gene ends were 5 bases for V and 0 bases for J; bases not matched to a gene: 9. The germline V gene has CDR1 DFQATT and CDR2 SNEGSKA (reference sequence). Here the CDR3 reads CSARPLAGRSYEQYF. The CDR3 nucleotides read TGCAGTGCTCGCCCTCTAGCGGGTCGCTCCTACGAGCAGTACTTC.

V and J are TRBV10-3 and TRBJ1-1; D uncertain. The CDR3 covers 14 residues. The V and J ends lost 0 bases and 1 base respectively, with 6 bases between them. Per germline, CDR1 ENHRY and CDR2 SYGVKD. The CDR3 DNA sequence: TGTGCCATCAGTGAGTCAATGGGGAACACTGAAGCTTTCTTT. The encoded protein is CAISESMGNTEAFF.

Many counts were recorded for this clonotype. This rearrangement joins TRBV12-5 to TRBJ2-3, with D uncertain. Between the trimmed V and J ends, which lost 5 bases and 2 bases, there was a span of 8 bases. Germline loops: CDR1 LGHNT, CDR2 FRNRAP. CDR3 length: 13 amino acids. CDR3 region: CASGLIDTDTQYF. For the CDR3, the DNA is TGTGCTAGTGGTCTGATCGACACAGATACGCAGTATTTT.

This clonotype was detected many times. A junction end diverges from the germline sequence, so it may reflect a read error. The V call is TRBV2, the J call TRBJ2-7; TRBD1 matches at 7 bases. The germline V gene encodes CDR1 SNHLY and CDR2 FYNNEI. This CDR3 is 15 amino acids long. Written as DNA, the CDR3 is TGTGCCAGCAGTGAAGAGAGAGGGGGCTCCCACGAGCAGTACTTC. This codes for CASSEERGGSHEQYF.

About this clonotype itself: This clone may be a read error of a much larger clone one base away. The chain couples TRBV27 to TRBJ2-5; TRBD2 matches 10 bases. CDR1 and CDR2 from the germline V gene are MNHEY and SMNVEV (reference sequence). This CDR3 contains 16 residues. CDR3 amino acids: CVSSLFSGGYQETQYF. The CDR3 DNA sequence: TGTGTCAGCAGTTTATTTAGCGGGGGGTACCAAGAGACCCAGTACTTC.

The chain joins TRBV11-2 to TRBJ2-7; D unclear. V dropped 5 bases and J dropped 2 bases, with 10 bases sitting between them. The germline V gene has CDR1 SGHAT and CDR2 FQNNGV. CDR3 length: 13 amino acids. The CDR3 loop reads CASSPGPTYEQYF. The DNA of the CDR3 is TGTGCCAGCAGCCCCGGCCCCACCTACGAGCAGTACTTC.

This clonotype was seen at least ten times. The CDR3 sequence: CASSLAGGIGRANVLTF. The CDR3 DNA follows: TGTGCCAGCAGCTTAGCGGGAGGGATCGGAAGGGCCAACGTCCTGACTTTC. The rearrangement links TRBV7-2 to TRBJ2-6, with TRBD2 matching 7 bases. This CDR3 spans 17 amino acids. CDR1 and CDR2 (germline): SGHTA, FQGNSA. The V and J ends lost 0 bases and 5 bases, in that order; junction bases with no gene match: 7.